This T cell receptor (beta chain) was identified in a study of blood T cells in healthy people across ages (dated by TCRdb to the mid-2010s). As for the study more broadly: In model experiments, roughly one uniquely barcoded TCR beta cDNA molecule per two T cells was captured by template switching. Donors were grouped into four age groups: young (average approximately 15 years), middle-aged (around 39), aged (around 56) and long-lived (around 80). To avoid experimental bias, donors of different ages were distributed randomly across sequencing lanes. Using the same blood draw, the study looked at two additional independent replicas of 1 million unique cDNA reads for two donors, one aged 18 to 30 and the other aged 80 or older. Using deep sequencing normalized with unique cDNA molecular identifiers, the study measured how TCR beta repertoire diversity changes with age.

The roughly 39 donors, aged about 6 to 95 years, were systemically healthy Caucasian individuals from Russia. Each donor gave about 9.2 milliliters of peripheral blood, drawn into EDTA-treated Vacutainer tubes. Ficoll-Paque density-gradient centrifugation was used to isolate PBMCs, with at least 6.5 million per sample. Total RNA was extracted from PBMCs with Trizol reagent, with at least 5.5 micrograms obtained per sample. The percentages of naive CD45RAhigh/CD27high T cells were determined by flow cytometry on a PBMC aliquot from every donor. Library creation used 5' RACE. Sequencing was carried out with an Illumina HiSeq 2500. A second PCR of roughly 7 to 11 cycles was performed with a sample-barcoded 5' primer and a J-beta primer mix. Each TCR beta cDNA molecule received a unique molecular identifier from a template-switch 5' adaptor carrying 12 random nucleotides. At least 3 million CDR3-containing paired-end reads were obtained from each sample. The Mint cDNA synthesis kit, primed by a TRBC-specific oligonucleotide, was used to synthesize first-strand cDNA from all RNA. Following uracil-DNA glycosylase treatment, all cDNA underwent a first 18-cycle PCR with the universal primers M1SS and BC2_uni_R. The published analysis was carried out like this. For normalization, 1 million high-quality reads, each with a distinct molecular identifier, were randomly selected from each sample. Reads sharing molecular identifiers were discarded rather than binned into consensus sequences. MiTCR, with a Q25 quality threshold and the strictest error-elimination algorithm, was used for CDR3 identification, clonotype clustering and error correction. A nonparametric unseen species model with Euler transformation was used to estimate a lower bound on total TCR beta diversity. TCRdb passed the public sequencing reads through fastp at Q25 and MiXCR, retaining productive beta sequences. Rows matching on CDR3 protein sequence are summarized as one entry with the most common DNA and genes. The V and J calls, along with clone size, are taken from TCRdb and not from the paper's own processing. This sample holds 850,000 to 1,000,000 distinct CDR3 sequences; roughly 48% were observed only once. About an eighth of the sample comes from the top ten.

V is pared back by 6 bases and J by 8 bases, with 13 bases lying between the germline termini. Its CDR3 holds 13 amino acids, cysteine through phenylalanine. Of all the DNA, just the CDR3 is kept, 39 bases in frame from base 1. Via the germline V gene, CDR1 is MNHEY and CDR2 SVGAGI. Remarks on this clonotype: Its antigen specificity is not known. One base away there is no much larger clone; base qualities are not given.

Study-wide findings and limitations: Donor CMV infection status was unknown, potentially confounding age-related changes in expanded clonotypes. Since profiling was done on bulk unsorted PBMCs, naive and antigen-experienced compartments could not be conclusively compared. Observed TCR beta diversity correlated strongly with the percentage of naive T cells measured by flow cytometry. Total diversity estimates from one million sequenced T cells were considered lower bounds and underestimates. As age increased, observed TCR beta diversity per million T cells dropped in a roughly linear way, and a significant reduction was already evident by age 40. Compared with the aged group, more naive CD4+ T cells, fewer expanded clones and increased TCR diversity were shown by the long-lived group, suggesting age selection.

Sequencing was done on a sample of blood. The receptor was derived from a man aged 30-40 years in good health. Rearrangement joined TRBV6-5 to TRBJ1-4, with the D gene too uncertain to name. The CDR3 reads CASRPDGREKLFF. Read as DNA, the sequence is TGTGCCAGCAGGCCGGACGGCAGGGAAAAACTGTTTTTT.